Following are 10 T cell receptor beta chains from one sample sequenced in a study of TIL therapy for anti-PD-1-resistant metastatic lung cancer (dated by TCRdb to about 2021). The time point label, read with the paper, signifies: pre-treatment sample, taken before nivolumab and TIL therapy. Using bias-controlled multiplex PCR with the immunoSEQ v3 hsTCRB kit, the TCR beta CDR3 regions were amplified from genomic DNA. The table comes from immuneACCESS by way of TCRdb, which keeps in-frame sequences with V and J called. Part of the clones is missing from these tables; in studies checked, under half for an unresolved V gene and the rest for unknown reasons. This sample comprises 45,000 to 60,000 clones, around 80% of them detected only once. The ten top clones hold 4.5% to 5.5% of the sample. Specimen: blood, collected at baseline. The receptors shown here come from a woman between 30 and 79 years old with non-small cell lung cancer.

The V call is TRBV2, the J call TRBJ1-1; possibly TRBD1 for D (5 bases). V shed 6 bases and J shed 3 bases, with 14 bases lying between them. Germline CDR1 is SNHLY and CDR2 is FYNNEI. The CDR3 has 14 amino acids. CDR3 sequence: CASRPRVGDTEAFF. The CDR3 DNA reads TGTGCCAGCAGACCGAGAGTGGGGGACACTGAAGCTTTCTTT.

The chain employs TRBV5-1 and TRBJ2-5; 7 bases are a match to TRBD1. Germline trimming cut 0 bases from V and 3 bases from J; bases unmatched to any gene: 8. CDR3 length: 16 amino acids. The germline V gene encodes CDR1 SGHRS and CDR2 YFSETQ. The CDR3 reads CASSLGIGGAEETQYF. The CDR3 DNA sequence: TGCGCCAGCAGCTTGGGTATAGGGGGCGCAGAAGAGACCCAGTACTTC.

The J gene is TRBJ1-4, the V gene TRBV18; maybe TRBD1 (6 bases). The ends were cut back, 2 bases at V and 5 bases at J, with 6 bases in the middle. The V gene's germline CDR1 is KGHSH and CDR2 LQKENI. The CDR3 length is 13 residues. The DNA of the CDR3 is TGTGCCAGCTCACCAGGGGGCAATGAAAAACTGTTTTTT. Amino acid sequence: CASSPGGNEKLFF.

The V call is TRBV19, the J call TRBJ2-5, with 12 nucleotides matching TRBD1. The germline gives CDR1 LNHDA, CDR2 SQIVND (reference sequence). Trimming removed 7 bases from V and 4 bases from J; junction bases left unmatched: 7. This CDR3 is built from 15 residues. The CDR3 here is CASTPGQGARETQYF. The CDR3 DNA reads as TGTGCCAGTACCCCGGGACAGGGGGCTAGAGAGACCCAGTACTTC. The variable domain in full, completed from reference TRBV19 and TRBJ2-5, reads DGGITQSPKYLFRKEGQNVTLSCEQNLNHDAMYWYRQDPGQGLRLIYYSQIVNDFQKGDIAEGYSVSREKKESFPLTVTSAQKNPTAFYLCASTPGQGARETQYFGPGTRLLVL.

The CDR3 nucleotides read TGTGCCAGTAGTGCCCGGACACCCTTCCTCTATGGCTACACCTTC. Amino acid sequence: CASSARTPFLYGYTF. The chain couples TRBV19 to TRBJ1-2; D may be TRBD1 (5 bases). Trimming removed 5 bases from V and 4 bases from J, with 17 bases in between. There are 15 residues in the CDR3. CDR1 and CDR2 from the germline V gene are LNHDA and SQIVND (reference sequence).

This clone was seen many times. This chain uses TRBV5-1 with TRBJ1-2, with D tentatively TRBD1 (6 bases). Germline-derived CDR1 and CDR2 are SGHRS and YFSETQ. CDR3 size: 15 residues. Trimming left V 2 bases short and J 2 bases short, with 13 bases between. The CDR3 region has the DNA TGCGCCAGCAGCTTTATGGAGACAGGCAACTATGGCTACACCTTC. This codes for CASSFMETGNYGYTF.

This chain links TRBV2 with TRBJ1-2; TRBD1 might be the D (6 bases). Trimming removed 6 bases at V and 6 bases at J, with 11 bases between. The CDR3 is 12 residues long. From germline, CDR1 is SNHLY and CDR2 FYNNEI. CDR3 sequence: CASRQGGNGYTF. CDR3 coding DNA: TGTGCCAGCAGACAAGGGGGAAATGGCTACACCTTC.

This clone showed up just once. The V gene is TRBV29-1, the J gene TRBJ1-2; D remains ambiguous. The CDR3 has 12 amino acids. V lost 2 bases, J lost 11 bases, and 15 bases lay in between. The V gene's germline CDR1 is SQVTM and CDR2 ANQGSEA. CDR3 nucleotides: TGCAGCGTTGAACCTCCCGAGTCAATTTACACCTTC. This codes for CSVEPPESIYTF.

The V call is TRBV4-3, the J call TRBJ2-7; D is ambiguous. This CDR3 comprises 16 residues. Trimming took 0 bases from V and 0 from J, leaving 12 bases between them. Germline loops: CDR1 LGHNA, CDR2 YSLEER. The CDR3 sequence: CASSQDLSVSSYEQYF. DNA of the CDR3: TGCGCCAGCAGCCAAGATCTTTCGGTGAGCTCCTACGAGCAGTACTTC.

The V call is TRBV2, the J call TRBJ1-2; D call uncertain. CDR3 size: 12 residues. Per the germline V gene, CDR1 is SNHLY and CDR2 is FYNNEI. Trimming removed 4 bases at V and 0 bases at J, with 3 bases between. CDR3: CASSGTNYGYTF. CDR3 coding DNA: TGTGCCAGCAGTGGGACTAACTATGGCTACACCTTC.